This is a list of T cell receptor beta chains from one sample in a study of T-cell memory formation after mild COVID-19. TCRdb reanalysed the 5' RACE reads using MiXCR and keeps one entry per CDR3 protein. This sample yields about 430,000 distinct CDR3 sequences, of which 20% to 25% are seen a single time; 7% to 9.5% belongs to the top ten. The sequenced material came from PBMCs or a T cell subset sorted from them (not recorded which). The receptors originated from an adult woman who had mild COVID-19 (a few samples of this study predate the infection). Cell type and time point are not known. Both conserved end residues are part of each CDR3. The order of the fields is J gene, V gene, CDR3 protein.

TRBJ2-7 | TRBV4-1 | CASSLSPGSYEQYF
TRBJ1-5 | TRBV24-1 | CATGTDNQPQHF
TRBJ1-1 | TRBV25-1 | CASQRSTEAFF
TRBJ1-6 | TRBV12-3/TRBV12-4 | CASTHMGQHSSPLHF
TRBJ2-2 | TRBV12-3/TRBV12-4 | CASSNSGSLTGELFF
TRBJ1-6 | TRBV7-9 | CASSYTGGSSPLHF
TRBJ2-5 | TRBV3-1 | CASSLAGVKETQYF
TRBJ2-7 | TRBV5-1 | CASSLLADYEQYF
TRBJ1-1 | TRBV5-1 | CASSTSGNTEAFF
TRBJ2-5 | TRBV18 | CASSPGPRAETQYF
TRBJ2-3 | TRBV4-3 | CASSQDPLFGSNTDTQYF
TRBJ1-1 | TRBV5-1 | CASSLEGRTQAFF
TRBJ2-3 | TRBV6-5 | CASSEPGPTQYF
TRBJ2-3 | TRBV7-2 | CASSLARSGGQDTQYF